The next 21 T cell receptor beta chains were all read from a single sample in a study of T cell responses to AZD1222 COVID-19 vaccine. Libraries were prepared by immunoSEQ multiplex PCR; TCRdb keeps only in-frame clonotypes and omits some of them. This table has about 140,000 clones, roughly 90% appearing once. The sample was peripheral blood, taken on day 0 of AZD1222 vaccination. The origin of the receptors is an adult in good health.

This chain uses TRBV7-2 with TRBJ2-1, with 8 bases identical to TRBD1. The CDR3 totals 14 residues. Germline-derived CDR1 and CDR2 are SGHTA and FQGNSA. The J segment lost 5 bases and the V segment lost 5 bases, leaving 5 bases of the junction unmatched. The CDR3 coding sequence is TGTGCCAGCAGCCCTGGACAGGGACACAATGAGCAGTTCTTC. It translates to CASSPGQGHNEQFF.

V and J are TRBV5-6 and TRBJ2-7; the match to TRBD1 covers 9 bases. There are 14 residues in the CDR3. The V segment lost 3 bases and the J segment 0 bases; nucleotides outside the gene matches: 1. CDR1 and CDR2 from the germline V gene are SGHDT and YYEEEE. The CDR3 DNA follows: TGTGCCAGCAGCTGGACAGGGGACTCCTACGAGCAGTACTTC. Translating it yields CASSWTGDSYEQYF.

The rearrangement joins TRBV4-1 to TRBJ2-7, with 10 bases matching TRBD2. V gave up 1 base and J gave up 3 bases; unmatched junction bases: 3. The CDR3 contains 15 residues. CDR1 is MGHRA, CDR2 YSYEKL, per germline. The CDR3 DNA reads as TGCGCCAGCAGCCAAGGTGCTAGCGGGAGCTACGAGCAGTACTTC. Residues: CASSQGASGSYEQYF.

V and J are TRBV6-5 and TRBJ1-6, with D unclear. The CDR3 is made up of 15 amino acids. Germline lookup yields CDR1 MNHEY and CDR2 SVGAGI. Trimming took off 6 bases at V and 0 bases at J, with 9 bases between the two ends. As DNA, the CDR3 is TGTGCCAGCAGGTCAATACTCTCCTATAATTCACCCCTCCACTTT. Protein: CASRSILSYNSPLHF.

Written as DNA, the CDR3 is TGTGCCAGCAGCTCCACTTTATCGGTTACAGGGGATTCCTCCTACGAGCAGTACTTC. Translating it yields CASSSTLSVTGDSSYEQYF. The chain couples TRBV11-2 to TRBJ2-7, with 7 nucleotides matching TRBD1. V was clipped by 4 bases and J by 0 bases; unmatched bases: 18. The germline CDR1 and CDR2 sequences are SGHAT and FQNNGV. The CDR3 runs to 19 residues.

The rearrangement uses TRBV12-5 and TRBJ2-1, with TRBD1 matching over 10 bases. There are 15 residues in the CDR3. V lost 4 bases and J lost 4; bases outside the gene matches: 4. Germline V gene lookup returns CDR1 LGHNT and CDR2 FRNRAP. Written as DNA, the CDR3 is TGTGCTAGTGGTTCCGGGGACAGGGGTTACAATGAGCAGTTCTTC. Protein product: CASGSGDRGYNEQFF.

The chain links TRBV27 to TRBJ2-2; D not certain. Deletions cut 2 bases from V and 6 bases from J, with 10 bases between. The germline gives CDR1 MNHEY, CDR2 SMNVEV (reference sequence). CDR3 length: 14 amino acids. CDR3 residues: CASSLDWIAGELFF. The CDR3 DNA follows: TGTGCCAGCAGTTTAGACTGGATAGCCGGGGAGCTGTTTTTT.

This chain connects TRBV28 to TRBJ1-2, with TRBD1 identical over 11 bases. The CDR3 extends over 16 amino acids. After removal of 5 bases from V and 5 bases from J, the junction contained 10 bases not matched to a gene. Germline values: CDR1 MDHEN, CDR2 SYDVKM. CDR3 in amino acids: CASSEPGQGEEYGYTF. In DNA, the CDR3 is TGTGCCAGCAGTGAGCCGGGACAGGGGGAGGAGTATGGCTACACCTTC.

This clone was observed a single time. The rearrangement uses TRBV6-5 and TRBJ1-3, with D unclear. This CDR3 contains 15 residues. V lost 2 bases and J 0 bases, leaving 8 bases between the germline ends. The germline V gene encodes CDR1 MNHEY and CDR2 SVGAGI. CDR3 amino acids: CASSYERNSGNTIYF. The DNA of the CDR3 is TGTGCCAGCAGTTACGAGAGGAACTCTGGAAACACCATATATTTT.

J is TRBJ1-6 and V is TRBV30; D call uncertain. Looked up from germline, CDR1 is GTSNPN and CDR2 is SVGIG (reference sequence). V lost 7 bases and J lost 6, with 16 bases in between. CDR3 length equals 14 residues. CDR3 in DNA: TGTGCCTTTGCAATGGAAATCGGTAATTCACCCCTCCACTTT. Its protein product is CAFAMEIGNSPLHF. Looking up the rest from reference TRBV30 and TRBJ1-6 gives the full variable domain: SQTIHQWPATLVQPVGSPLSLECTVEGTSNPNLYWYRQAAGRGLQLLFYSVGIGQISSEVPQNLSASRPQDRQFILSSKKLLLSDSGFYLCAFAMEIGNSPLHFGNGTRLTVT.

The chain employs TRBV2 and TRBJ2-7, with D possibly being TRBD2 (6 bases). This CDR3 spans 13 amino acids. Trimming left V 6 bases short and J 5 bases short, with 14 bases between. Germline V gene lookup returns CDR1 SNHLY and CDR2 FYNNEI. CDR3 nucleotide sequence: TGTGCCAGCAGAGCCTACTGGGGGGACGAGCAGTACTTC. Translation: CASRAYWGDEQYF.

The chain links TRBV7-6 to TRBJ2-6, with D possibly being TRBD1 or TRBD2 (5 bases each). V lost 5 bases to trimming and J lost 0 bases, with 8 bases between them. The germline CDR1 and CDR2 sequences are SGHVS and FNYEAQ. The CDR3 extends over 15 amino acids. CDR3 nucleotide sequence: TGTGCCAGCAGCGGGACGCACTCTGGGGCCAACGTCCTGACTTTC. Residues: CASSGTHSGANVLTF.

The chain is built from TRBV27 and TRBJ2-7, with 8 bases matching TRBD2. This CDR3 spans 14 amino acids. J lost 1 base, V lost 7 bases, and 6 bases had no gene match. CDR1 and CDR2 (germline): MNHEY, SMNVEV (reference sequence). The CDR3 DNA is TGTGCCAGCAAGCGGGAGCCGCGGTCCTACGAGCAGTACTTC. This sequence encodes CASKREPRSYEQYF.

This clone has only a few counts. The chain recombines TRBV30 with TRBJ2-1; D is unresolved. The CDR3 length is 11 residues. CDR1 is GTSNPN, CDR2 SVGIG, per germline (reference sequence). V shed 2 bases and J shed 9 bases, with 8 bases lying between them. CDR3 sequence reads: CAWSLMLEQFF. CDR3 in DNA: TGTGCCTGGAGTTTAATGCTTGAGCAGTTCTTC.

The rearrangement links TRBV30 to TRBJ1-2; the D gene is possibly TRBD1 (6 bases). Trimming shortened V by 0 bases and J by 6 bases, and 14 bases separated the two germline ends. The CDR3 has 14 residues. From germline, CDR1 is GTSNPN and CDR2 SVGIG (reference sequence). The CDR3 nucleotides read TGTGCCTGGAGTGTTGGCAGGGGTTTGCATGGCTACACCTTC. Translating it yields CAWSVGRGLHGYTF.

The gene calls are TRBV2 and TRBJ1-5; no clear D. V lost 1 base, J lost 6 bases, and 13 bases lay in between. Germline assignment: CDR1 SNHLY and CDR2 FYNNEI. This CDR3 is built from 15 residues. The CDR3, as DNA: TGTGCCAGCAGTGAAGATCGAGGGTGGCGTCAGCCCCAGCATTTT. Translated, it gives CASSEDRGWRQPQHF.

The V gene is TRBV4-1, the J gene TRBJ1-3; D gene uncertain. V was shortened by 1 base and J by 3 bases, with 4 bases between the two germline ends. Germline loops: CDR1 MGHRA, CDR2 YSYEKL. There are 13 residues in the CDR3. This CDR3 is CASSQVIGNTIYF. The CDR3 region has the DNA TGCGCCAGCAGCCAAGTCATTGGAAACACCATATATTTT.

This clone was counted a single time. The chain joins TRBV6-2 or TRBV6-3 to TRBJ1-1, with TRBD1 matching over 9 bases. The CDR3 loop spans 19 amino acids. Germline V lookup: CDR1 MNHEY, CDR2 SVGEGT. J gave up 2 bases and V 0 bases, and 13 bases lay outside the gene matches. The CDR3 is CASSYSRFGTGLLNTEAFF. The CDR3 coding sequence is TGTGCCAGCAGTTACTCGAGATTCGGGACAGGGCTCCTTAACACTGAAGCTTTCTTT.

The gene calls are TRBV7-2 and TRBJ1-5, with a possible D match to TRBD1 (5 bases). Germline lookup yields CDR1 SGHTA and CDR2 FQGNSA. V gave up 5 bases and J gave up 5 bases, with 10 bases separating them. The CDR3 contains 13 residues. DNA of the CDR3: TGTGCCAGCAGCCTGGGGCAGGATCAGCCCCAGCATTTT. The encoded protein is CASSLGQDQPQHF.

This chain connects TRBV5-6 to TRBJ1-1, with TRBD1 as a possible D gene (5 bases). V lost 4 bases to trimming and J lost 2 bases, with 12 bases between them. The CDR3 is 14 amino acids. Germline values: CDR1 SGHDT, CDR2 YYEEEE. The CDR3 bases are TGTGCCAGCAGCCTGTACAGGCTAAACACTGAAGCTTTCTTT. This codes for CASSLYRLNTEAFF.

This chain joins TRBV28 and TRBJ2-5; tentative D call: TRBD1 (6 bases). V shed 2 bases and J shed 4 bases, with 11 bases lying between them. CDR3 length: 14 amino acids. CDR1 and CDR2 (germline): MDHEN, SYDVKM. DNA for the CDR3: TGTGCCAGCAGTTTAGGGGGCCAGCGAGAGACCCAGTACTTC. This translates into CASSLGGQRETQYF.